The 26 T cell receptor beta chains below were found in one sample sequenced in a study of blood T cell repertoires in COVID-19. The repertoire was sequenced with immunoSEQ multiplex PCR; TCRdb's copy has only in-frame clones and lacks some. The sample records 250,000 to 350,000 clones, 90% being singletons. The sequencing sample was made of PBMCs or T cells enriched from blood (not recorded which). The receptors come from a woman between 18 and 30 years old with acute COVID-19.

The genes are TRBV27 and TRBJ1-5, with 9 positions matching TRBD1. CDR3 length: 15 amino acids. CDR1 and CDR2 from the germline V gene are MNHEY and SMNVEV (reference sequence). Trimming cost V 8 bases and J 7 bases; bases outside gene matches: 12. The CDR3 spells CASGFPPDRGQPQHF. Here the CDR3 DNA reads TGTGCCAGCGGATTCCCCCCGGACAGGGGACAGCCCCAGCATTTT.

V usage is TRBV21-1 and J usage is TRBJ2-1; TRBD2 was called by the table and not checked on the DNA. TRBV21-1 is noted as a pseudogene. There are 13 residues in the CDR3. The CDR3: CASSGGRGDEQFF. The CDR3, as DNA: TGTGCCAGCAGCGGAGGGAGGGGCGATGAGCAGTTCTTC.

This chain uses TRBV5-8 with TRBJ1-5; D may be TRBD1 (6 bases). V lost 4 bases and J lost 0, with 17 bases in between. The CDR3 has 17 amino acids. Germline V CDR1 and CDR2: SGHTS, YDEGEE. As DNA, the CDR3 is TGTGCCAGCAGCCCCTCCTTGGACAGCTATAGCAATCAGCCCCAGCATTTT. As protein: CASSPSLDSYSNQPQHF.

The CDR3 nucleotides read TGTGCCAGCAGTTATTCGGCGAGCGGGAGCTCCTACGAGCAGTACTTC. This encodes CASSYSASGSSYEQYF. V is TRBV6-5 and J is TRBJ2-7; 8 bases are shared with TRBD2. Germline lookup yields CDR1 MNHEY and CDR2 SVGAGI. The CDR3 spans 16 residues. V dropped 3 bases and J dropped 0; count of bases not matched to a gene: 7.

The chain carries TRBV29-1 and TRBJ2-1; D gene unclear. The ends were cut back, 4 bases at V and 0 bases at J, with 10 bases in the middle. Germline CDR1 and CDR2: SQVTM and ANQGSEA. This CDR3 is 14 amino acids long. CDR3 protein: CSVVVLSSYNEQFF. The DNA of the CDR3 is TGCAGCGTTGTGGTACTAAGCTCCTACAATGAGCAGTTCTTC.

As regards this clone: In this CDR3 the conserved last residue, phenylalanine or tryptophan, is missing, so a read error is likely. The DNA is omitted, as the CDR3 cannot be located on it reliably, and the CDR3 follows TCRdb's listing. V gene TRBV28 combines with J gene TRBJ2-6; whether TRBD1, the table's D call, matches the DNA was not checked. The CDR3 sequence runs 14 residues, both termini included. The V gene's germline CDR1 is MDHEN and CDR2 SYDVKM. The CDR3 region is CASSLRFSTGTKYP.

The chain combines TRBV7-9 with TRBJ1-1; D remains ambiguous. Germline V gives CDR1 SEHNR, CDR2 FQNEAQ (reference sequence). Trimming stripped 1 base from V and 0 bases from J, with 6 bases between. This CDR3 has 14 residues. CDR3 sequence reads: CASSLGALNTEAFF. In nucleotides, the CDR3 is TGTGCCAGCAGCTTAGGGGCCTTGAACACTGAAGCTTTCTTT.

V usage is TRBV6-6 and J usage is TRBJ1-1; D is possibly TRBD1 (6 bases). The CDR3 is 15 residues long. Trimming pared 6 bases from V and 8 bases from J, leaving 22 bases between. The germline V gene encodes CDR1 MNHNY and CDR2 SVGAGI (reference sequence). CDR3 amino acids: CASRTTGLGSGEAFF. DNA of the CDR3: TGTGCCAGCAGGACTACAGGGTTGGGCTCGGGGGAAGCTTTCTTT.

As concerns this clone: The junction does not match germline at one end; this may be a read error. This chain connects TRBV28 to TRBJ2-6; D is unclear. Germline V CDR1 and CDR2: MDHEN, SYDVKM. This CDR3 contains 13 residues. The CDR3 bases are TGTGCCAGCAGCTTATCGAGTACCCCGCTCCTGACTTTC. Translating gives CASSLSSTPLLTF.

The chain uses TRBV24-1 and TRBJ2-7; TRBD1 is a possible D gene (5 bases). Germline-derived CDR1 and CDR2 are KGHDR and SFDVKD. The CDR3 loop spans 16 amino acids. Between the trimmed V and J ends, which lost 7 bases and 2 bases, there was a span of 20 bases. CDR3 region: CATSSIRAGNTYEQYF. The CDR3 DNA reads TGTGCCACCAGCTCCATTAGGGCAGGGAATACCTACGAGCAGTACTTC.

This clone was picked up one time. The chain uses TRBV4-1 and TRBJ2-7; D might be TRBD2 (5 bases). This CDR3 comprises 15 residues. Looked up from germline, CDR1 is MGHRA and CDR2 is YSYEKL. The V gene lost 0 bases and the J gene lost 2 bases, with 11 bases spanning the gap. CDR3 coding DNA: TGCGCCAGCAGCCAAGATTCGGGGAGACCCTACGAGCAGTACTTC. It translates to CASSQDSGRPYEQYF.

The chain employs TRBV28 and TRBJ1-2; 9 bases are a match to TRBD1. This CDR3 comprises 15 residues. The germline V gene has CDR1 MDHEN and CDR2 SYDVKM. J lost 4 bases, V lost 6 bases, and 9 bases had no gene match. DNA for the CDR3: TGTGCCAGCAGCCGAGGACAGGGGCCCTCCTATGGCTACACCTTC. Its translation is CASSRGQGPSYGYTF.

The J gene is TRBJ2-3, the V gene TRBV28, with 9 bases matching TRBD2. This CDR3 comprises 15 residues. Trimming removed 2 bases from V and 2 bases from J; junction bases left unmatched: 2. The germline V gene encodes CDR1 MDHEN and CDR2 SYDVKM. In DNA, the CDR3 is TGTGCCAGCAGTTTACAGCGGGAGGTCACAGATACGCAGTATTTT. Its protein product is CASSLQREVTDTQYF. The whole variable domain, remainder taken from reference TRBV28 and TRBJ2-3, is DVKVTQSSRYLVKRTGEKVFLECVQDMDHENMFWYRQDPGLGLRLIYFSYDVKMKEKGDIPEGYSVSREKKERFSLILESASTNQTSMYLCASSLQREVTDTQYFGPGTRLTVL.

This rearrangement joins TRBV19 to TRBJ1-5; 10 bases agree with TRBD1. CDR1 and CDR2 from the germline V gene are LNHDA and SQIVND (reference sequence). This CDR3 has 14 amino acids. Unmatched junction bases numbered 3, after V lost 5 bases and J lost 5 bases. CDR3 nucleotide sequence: TGTGCCAGTAGTCCGGGACAGGGGTATCAGCCCCAGCATTTT. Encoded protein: CASSPGQGYQPQHF.

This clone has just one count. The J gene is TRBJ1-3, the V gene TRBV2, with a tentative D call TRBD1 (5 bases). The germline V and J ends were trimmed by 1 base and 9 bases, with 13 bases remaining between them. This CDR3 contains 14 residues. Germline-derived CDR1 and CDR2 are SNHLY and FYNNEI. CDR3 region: CASSEGVQGGTIYF. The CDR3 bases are TGTGCCAGCAGTGAAGGGGTCCAGGGAGGCACCATATATTTT.

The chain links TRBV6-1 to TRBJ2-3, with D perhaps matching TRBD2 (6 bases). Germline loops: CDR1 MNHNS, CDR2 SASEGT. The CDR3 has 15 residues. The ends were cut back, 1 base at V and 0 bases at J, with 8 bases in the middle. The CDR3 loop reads CASSEGDFSTDTQYF. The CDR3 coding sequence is TGTGCCAGCAGTGAAGGGGACTTTAGCACAGATACGCAGTATTTT.

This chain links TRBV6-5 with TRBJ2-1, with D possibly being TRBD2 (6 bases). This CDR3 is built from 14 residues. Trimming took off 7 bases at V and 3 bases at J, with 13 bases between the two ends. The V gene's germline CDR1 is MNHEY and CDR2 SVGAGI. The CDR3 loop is CASTFGGGYNEQFF. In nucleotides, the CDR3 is TGTGCCAGCACCTTCGGGGGAGGCTACAATGAGCAGTTCTTC.

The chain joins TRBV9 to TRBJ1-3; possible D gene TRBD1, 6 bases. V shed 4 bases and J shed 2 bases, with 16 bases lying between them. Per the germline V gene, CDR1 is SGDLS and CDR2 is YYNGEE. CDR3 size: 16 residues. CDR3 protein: CASSPQGGIAGNTIYF. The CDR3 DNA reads TGTGCCAGCAGCCCCCAAGGGGGAATCGCTGGAAACACCATATATTTT. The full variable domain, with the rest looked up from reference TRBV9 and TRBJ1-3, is DSGVTQTPKHLITATGQRVTLRCSPRSGDLSVYWYQQSLDQGLQFLIQYYNGEERAKGNILERFSAQQFPDLHSELNLSSLELGDSALYFCASSPQGGIAGNTIYFGEGSWLTVV.

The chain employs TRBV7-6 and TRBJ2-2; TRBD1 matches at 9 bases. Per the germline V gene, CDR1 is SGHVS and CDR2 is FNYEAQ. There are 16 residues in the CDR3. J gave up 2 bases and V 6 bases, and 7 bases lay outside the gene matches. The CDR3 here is CASSPRQGENTGELFF. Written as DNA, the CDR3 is TGTGCCAGCAGTCCTAGACAGGGGGAAAACACCGGGGAGCTGTTTTTT.

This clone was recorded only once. CDR3 protein: CASSLTLEGTQYF. The CDR3 nucleotides are TGTGCCAGCAGCTTGACCCTGGAGGGGACCCAGTACTTC. The rearrangement links TRBV11-1 to TRBJ2-5, with a weak D call TRBD2 (6 bases). Trimming cost V 3 bases and J 7 bases, with 12 bases left between them. CDR1 and CDR2 (germline): SGHAT, FQDESV (reference sequence). The CDR3 runs 13 residues.

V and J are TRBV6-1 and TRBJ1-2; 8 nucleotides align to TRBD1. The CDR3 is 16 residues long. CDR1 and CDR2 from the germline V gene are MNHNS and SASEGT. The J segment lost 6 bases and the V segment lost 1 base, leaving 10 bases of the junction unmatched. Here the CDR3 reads CASSEVVGGTGNGYTF. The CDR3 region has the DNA TGTGCCAGCAGTGAAGTTGTGGGGGGGACAGGTAATGGCTACACCTTC.

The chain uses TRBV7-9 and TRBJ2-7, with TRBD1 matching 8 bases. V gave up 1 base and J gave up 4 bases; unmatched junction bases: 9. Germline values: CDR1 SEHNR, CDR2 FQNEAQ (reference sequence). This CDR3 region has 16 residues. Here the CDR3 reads CASSLGRTGRLYEQYF. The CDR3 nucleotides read TGTGCCAGCAGCTTAGGCCGGACAGGGAGACTTTACGAGCAGTACTTC.

The DNA of the CDR3 is TGTGCCAGCAGGTCGGTTACCTACTATAATTCACCCCTCCACTTT. As protein: CASRSVTYYNSPLHF. The chain uses TRBV27 and TRBJ1-6; no firm D call. V was pared by 6 bases and J by 3 bases, with 12 bases between. Germline V gene lookup returns CDR1 MNHEY and CDR2 SMNVEV (reference sequence). The CDR3 runs to 15 residues.

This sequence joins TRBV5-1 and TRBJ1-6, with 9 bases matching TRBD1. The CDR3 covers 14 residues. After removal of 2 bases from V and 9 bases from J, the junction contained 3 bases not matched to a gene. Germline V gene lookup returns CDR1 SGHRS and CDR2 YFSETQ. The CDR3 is CASSFTGGFSPLHF. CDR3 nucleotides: TGCGCCAGCAGCTTCACAGGGGGCTTTTCACCCCTCCACTTT.

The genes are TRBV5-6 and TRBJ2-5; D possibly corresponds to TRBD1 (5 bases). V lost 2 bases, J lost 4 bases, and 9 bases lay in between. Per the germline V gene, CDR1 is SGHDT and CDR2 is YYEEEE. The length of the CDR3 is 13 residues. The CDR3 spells CASSFDRSETQYF. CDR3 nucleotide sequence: TGTGCCAGCAGCTTCGACAGATCAGAGACCCAGTACTTC.

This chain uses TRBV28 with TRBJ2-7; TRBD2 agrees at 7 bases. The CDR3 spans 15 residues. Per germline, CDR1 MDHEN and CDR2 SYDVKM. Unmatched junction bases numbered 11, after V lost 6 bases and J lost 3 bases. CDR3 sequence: CASRKGGPNHYEQYF. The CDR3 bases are TGTGCCAGCAGAAAGGGAGGGCCGAACCACTACGAGCAGTACTTC.